A single sample is the source of the 13 T cell receptor beta chains below, sequenced in a study of T cell responses to AZD1222 COVID-19 vaccine. The assay was immunoSEQ multiplex PCR, and TCRdb's table has in-frame clones only and misses some. The sample shows some 150,000 clones, roughly 89% of them seen only once. Sequencing was performed on peripheral blood, taken on day 0 of AZD1222 vaccination. These receptors were taken from an adult in good health.

This chain connects TRBV7-9 to TRBJ1-1; D uncertain. This CDR3 is built from 15 residues. From germline, CDR1 is SEHNR and CDR2 FQNEAQ (reference sequence). The V end was cut by 5 bases, the J end by 1 base, with 14 bases between. CDR3 amino acids: CASSPIGLTNTEAFF. The CDR3 DNA follows: TGTGCCAGCAGCCCCATCGGACTGACGAACACTGAAGCTTTCTTT.

The chain recombines TRBV28 with TRBJ1-2, with TRBD1 matching over 9 bases. With 4 bases clipped from V and 0 bases from J, the junction kept 9 bases outside the gene matches. The CDR3 consists of 17 residues. Germline V gene sequence: CDR1 MDHEN, CDR2 SYDVKM. Here the CDR3 reads CASSSHGQGPTNYGYTF. CDR3 bases: TGTGCCAGCAGTTCACACGGACAGGGGCCCACTAACTATGGCTACACCTTC.

This clone was found once. The gene calls are TRBV28 and TRBJ2-5; 8 bases are a match to TRBD1. Germline V CDR1 and CDR2: MDHEN, SYDVKM. Trimming took 2 bases from V and 0 from J; bases not matched to a gene: 8. The CDR3 covers 17 residues. CDR3 residues: CASSLQGALYHQETQYF. In DNA form, the CDR3 reads TGTGCCAGCAGTTTACAGGGGGCCCTCTATCACCAAGAGACCCAGTACTTC.

This chain uses TRBV24-1 with TRBJ1-1; TRBD1 is a possible D gene (5 bases). This CDR3 is 13 amino acids long. Germline CDR1 KGHDR, CDR2 SFDVKD. With 5 bases removed from V and 1 base from J, the gap between germline ends came to 7 bases. CDR3 residues: CATSVGQNTEAFF. The CDR3 nucleotides read TGTGCCACCAGTGTTGGACAGAACACTGAAGCTTTCTTT.

V usage is TRBV7-2 and J usage is TRBJ2-7, with 11 positions matching TRBD2. V shed 7 bases and J 6 bases; nucleotides not matched to a gene: 8. Germline loops: CDR1 SGHTA, CDR2 FQGNSA. CDR3 length: 14 residues. Here the CDR3 reads CASIQTSGNLEQYF. CDR3 nucleotides: TGTGCCAGCATACAGACTAGCGGGAATCTCGAGCAGTACTTC.

The chain is built from TRBV5-1 and TRBJ1-1; 10 nucleotides agree with TRBD1. Germline V lookup: CDR1 SGHRS, CDR2 YFSETQ. J lost 1 base, V lost 3 bases, and 3 bases had no gene match. The CDR3 spans 15 residues. CDR3 sequence (DNA): TGCGCCAGCAGCTCGGGGACAGGGGCGAACACTGAAGCTTTCTTT. Encoded protein: CASSSGTGANTEAFF.

The genes are TRBV11-2 and TRBJ2-7; D ambiguous. The CDR3 is 11 amino acids. Germline V gene sequence: CDR1 SGHAT, CDR2 FQNNGV. Trimming took 5 bases from V and 6 from J, leaving 8 bases between them. CDR3 in amino acids: CASSLNVEQYF. The DNA of the CDR3 is TGTGCCAGCAGCCTCAATGTCGAGCAGTACTTC.

The chain employs TRBV10-1 and TRBJ2-1; 15 bases align to TRBD2. Looked up from germline, CDR1 is WNHNN and CDR2 is SYGVQD (reference sequence). The CDR3 extends over 18 amino acids. The trim removed 5 bases at V and 3 bases at J, leaving 8 bases unmatched. The CDR3 coding sequence is TGCGCCAGCAGTCCATTGGGACTAGCGGGAGGACGCTACAATGAGCAGTTCTTC. This codes for CASSPLGLAGGRYNEQFF.

The chain is built from TRBV28 and TRBJ1-5, with D possibly being TRBD1 (5 bases). This CDR3 contains 13 residues. Per germline, CDR1 MDHEN and CDR2 SYDVKM. V lost 6 bases to trimming and J lost 7 bases, with 13 bases between them. The CDR3 sequence is CASSLEGWQPQHF. CDR3 bases: TGTGCCAGCAGCCTTGAGGGGTGGCAGCCCCAGCATTTT.

V usage is TRBV5-6 and J usage is TRBJ1-6; D remains ambiguous. The CDR3 has 15 residues. CDR1 and CDR2 from the germline V gene are SGHDT and YYEEEE. V shed 2 bases and J shed 0 bases, with 6 bases lying between them. The DNA of the CDR3 is TGTGCCAGCAGCTTTAGGAGCTCCTATAATTCACCCCTCCACTTT. This encodes CASSFRSSYNSPLHF.

V gene TRBV27 combines with J gene TRBJ2-3; 9 nucleotides line up with TRBD2. Germline trimming cut 6 bases from V and 5 bases from J; bases unmatched to any gene: 12. The CDR3 runs to 16 residues. Germline assignment: CDR1 MNHEY and CDR2 SMNVEV (reference sequence). The CDR3 here is CASSPLGAGGRDTQYF. The DNA of the CDR3 is TGTGCCAGCAGCCCCCTTGGAGCGGGAGGAAGAGATACGCAGTATTTT.

The chain employs TRBV19 and TRBJ2-1; D is possibly TRBD2 (5 bases). The CDR3 sequence is 13 residues long. Trimming stripped 2 bases from V and 8 bases from J, with 10 bases between. Germline CDR1 and CDR2: LNHDA and SQIVND (reference sequence). The CDR3 spells CASSITSGYEQFF. The CDR3 DNA reads as TGTGCCAGTAGTATAACCAGCGGTTATGAGCAGTTCTTC.

The chain combines TRBV9 with TRBJ1-2; 7 positions match TRBD1. This CDR3 is built from 14 residues. The V segment lost 4 bases and the J segment 7 bases; nucleotides outside the gene matches: 10. CDR1 SGDLS and CDR2 YYNGEE come from the germline V gene. The CDR3 nucleotides are TGTGCCAGCAGCCCCAATACAGGGGCCAGTGGCTACACCTTC. Translating it yields CASSPNTGASGYTF.